Below are 25 T cell receptor beta chains sequenced from a single sample in a study of Ad26.COV2.S vaccination and SARS-CoV-2 variants (dated by TCRdb to 2020 to 2022). Reading the label with the study, this specimen's treatment or condition is: 19 received Ad26.COV2.S at low or high dose, single or two shots; five or six received placebo; per-sample allocation not given. Repertoires of vaccine and placebo recipients were sequenced from samples taken on day 63 after the first injection. Library preparation used the immunoSEQ multiplex PCR assay. Sourced from immuneACCESS, this table was stored by TCRdb with only in-frame sequences that have V and J called. A share of the clones is absent; for the studies checked, an unresolved V gene accounts for under half, and the remainder has no known explanation. The sample table records 350,000 to 400,000 clones; 89% of these occur just once. The biggest ten clones account for 1.5% to 2% of the sample.

This sample comprised peripheral blood, obtained in a trial of Ad26.COV2.S vaccine versus placebo. These receptors all stem from a person between 18 and 60 years old who received the Ad26.COV2.S COVID-19 vaccine or a placebo.

In its sample, this clone was seen a few times. The chain combines TRBV15 with TRBJ2-2, with D maybe TRBD2 (5 bases). Per the germline V gene, CDR1 is LNHNV and CDR2 is YYDKDF (reference sequence). V was shortened by 3 bases and J by 1 base, with 15 bases between the two germline ends. The CDR3 has 17 amino acids. CDR3 in amino acids: CATSSMGTGKNTGELFF. In DNA form, the CDR3 reads TGTGCCACCAGCAGCATGGGAACGGGGAAGAACACCGGGGAGCTGTTTTTT.

V and J are TRBV7-3 and TRBJ1-1, with 8 positions matching TRBD1. Trimming at V came to 5 bases and at J to 4 bases, leaving 3 bases not matched to a gene. This CDR3 has 13 amino acids. Germline CDR1 SGHTA, CDR2 FQGTGA. The chain's CDR3 is CASSGTGGTEAFF. In DNA form, the CDR3 reads TGTGCCAGCAGCGGGACAGGAGGCACTGAAGCTTTCTTT. Drawing the rest from reference TRBV7-3 and TRBJ1-1, the complete variable domain is GAGVSQTPSNKVTEKGKYVELRCDPISGHTALYWYRQSLGQGPEFLIYFQGTGAADDSGLPNDRFFAVRPEGSVSTLKIQRTERGDSAVYLCASSGTGGTEAFFGQGTRLTVV.

The V gene is TRBV5-4, the J gene TRBJ1-6; 7 bases match TRBD1. Germline loops: CDR1 SGHNT, CDR2 YYREEE (reference sequence). The CDR3 is 15 amino acids. Trimming at V came to 6 bases and at J to 5 bases, leaving 8 bases not matched to a gene. The DNA for the CDR3 is TGTGCCAGCAAGAGAGCCGGGACAGATAATTCACCCCTCCACTTT. Its translation: CASKRAGTDNSPLHF. Variable domain in full (rest from reference TRBV5-4 and TRBJ1-6): ETGVTQSPTHLIKTRGQQVTLRCSSQSGHNTVSWYQQALGQGPQFIFQYYREEENGRGNFPPRFSGLQFPNYSSELNVNALELDDSALYLCASKRAGTDNSPLHFGNGTRLTVT.

The V gene is TRBV25-1, the J gene TRBJ2-1, with 12 positions matching TRBD2. Germline CDR1 MGHDK, CDR2 SYGVNS. The length of the CDR3 is 18 residues. Unmatched junction bases numbered 15, after V lost 4 bases and J lost 8 bases. Here the CDR3 DNA reads TGTGCCAGCAGTGGGCGGGCTAGCGGGAGGGCCATGGTGCATGAGCAGTTCTTC. Translating it yields CASSGRASGRAMVHEQFF.

J is TRBJ1-1 and V is TRBV20-1; D not resolved. Trimming stripped 2 bases from V and 2 bases from J, with 3 bases between. Germline V gives CDR1 DFQATT, CDR2 SNEGSKA (reference sequence). CDR3 length: 11 residues. The CDR3 DNA sequence: TGCAGTGCTAGAAAAAACACTGAAGCTTTCTTT. Its protein is CSARKNTEAFF.

The chain combines TRBV28 with TRBJ1-2; a weak D match, TRBD1 (5 bases). CDR3 size: 18 residues. V lost 4 bases, J lost 2 bases, and 23 bases lay in between. Germline V gene data show CDR1 as MDHEN and CDR2 as SYDVKM. CDR3 in amino acids: CASSSPRALPVLNYGYTF. CDR3 nucleotides: TGTGCCAGCAGTTCCCCCAGGGCCCTGCCCGTCCTAAACTATGGCTACACCTTC.

V is TRBV7-2 and J is TRBJ2-5; D is undetermined. Between the trimmed V and J ends, which lost 4 bases and 5 bases, there was a span of 8 bases. In germline, CDR1 is SGHTA, CDR2 FQGNSA. The CDR3 runs to 12 residues. This CDR3 reads CASSSRAETQYF. In DNA form, the CDR3 reads TGTGCCAGCAGCTCTCGGGCCGAGACCCAGTACTTC.

The V and J genes are TRBV5-1 and TRBJ2-7; no definite D call. Germline V gene data show CDR1 as SGHRS and CDR2 as YFSETQ. The CDR3 spans 13 residues. Trimming shortened V by 0 bases and J by 6 bases, and 10 bases separated the two germline ends. The CDR3 region has the DNA TGCGCCAGCAGCTTGGGGCAGATCGGCGAGCAGTACTTC. Its translation is CASSLGQIGEQYF.

The CDR3 DNA sequence: TGTGCCAGCAACAGGGGCTCCTACAATGAGCAGTTCTTC. This codes for CASNRGSYNEQFF. The chain uses TRBV13 and TRBJ2-1; 7 bases are shared with TRBD1. V was pared by 7 bases and J by 0 bases, with 0 bases of the junction left unmatched. CDR1 and CDR2 from the germline V gene are PRHDT and FYEKMQ (reference sequence). This CDR3 comprises 13 residues.

This clone was counted once. The rearrangement links TRBV12-3 or TRBV12-4 to TRBJ2-1; D is unresolved. The V and J ends lost 5 bases and 5 bases respectively, with 4 bases between them. The CDR3 is made up of 11 amino acids. The CDR3 loop reads CASSTDNEQFF. Here the CDR3 DNA reads TGTGCCAGCAGTACAGACAATGAGCAGTTCTTC.

This clone was counted between two and nine times. This chain joins TRBV18 and TRBJ2-1; 12 nucleotides agree with TRBD2. CDR3 length equals 16 residues. J lost 3 bases, V lost 3 bases, and 3 bases had no gene match. Germline values: CDR1 KGHSH, CDR2 LQKENI. The CDR3 DNA is TGTGCCAGCTCACCCCAACTAGCGGGAGGCTACAATGAGCAGTTCTTC. Amino acid sequence: CASSPQLAGGYNEQFF.

The rearrangement uses TRBV5-4 and TRBJ1-1, with D hard to call. The CDR3 covers 12 residues. With 3 bases removed from V and 7 bases from J, the gap between germline ends came to 10 bases. Germline lookup yields CDR1 SGHNT and CDR2 YYREEE (reference sequence). CDR3 nucleotides: TGTGCCAGCAGCTCACTGGGGAGTGAAGCTTTCTTT. Its translation: CASSSLGSEAFF. Full variable domain (remainder filled in from reference TRBV5-4 and TRBJ1-1): ETGVTQSPTHLIKTRGQQVTLRCSSQSGHNTVSWYQQALGQGPQFIFQYYREEENGRGNFPPRFSGLQFPNYSSELNVNALELDDSALYLCASSSLGSEAFFGQGTRLTVV.

The rearrangement joins TRBV10-2 to TRBJ1-2; D remains ambiguous. This CDR3 comprises 14 residues. Germline loops: CDR1 WSHSY, CDR2 SAAADI. The V gene lost 0 bases and the J gene lost 5 bases, with 10 bases spanning the gap. In nucleotides, the CDR3 is TGCGCCAGCAGTGAGTCCCCAGTATCTTATGGCTACACCTTC. This sequence encodes CASSESPVSYGYTF.

A remark on this clone: A much larger clonotype is one base distant, so this may be a read error. The chain recombines TRBV12-3 or TRBV12-4 with TRBJ1-1; D gene ambiguous. The CDR3 spans 11 residues. Deletions cut 2 bases from V and 7 bases from J, with 5 bases between. As DNA, the CDR3 is TGTGCCAGCAGTTTACGTTATGAAGCTTTCTTT. Translation gives CASSLRYEAFF.

The rearrangement uses TRBV6-5 and TRBJ2-7; D perhaps matches TRBD1 (7 bases). Trimming shortened V by 4 bases and J by 3 bases, and 16 bases separated the two germline ends. The CDR3 has 15 amino acids. CDR1 and CDR2 from the germline V gene are MNHEY and SVGAGI. The CDR3 DNA sequence: TGTGCCAGCAGTTTCGCTCAGGGGGGTGACTACGAGCAGTACTTC. As protein: CASSFAQGGDYEQYF.

The J gene is TRBJ1-2, the V gene TRBV4-1; 7 positions agree with TRBD1. Germline loops: CDR1 MGHRA, CDR2 YSYEKL. The ends lost 0 bases at V and 4 bases at J; junction bases unmatched: 5. The CDR3 sequence is 15 residues long. CDR3: CASSQDDRESYGYTF. The CDR3 DNA is TGCGCCAGCAGCCAAGATGACAGGGAGAGCTATGGCTACACCTTC.

The chain has TRBV10-3 and TRBJ2-7; 8 bases are a match to TRBD2. Germline V lookup: CDR1 ENHRY, CDR2 SYGVKD. This CDR3 spans 12 amino acids. The V segment lost 10 bases and the J segment 6 bases; nucleotides outside the gene matches: 8. CDR3 coding DNA: TGTGCCACCCGGGGGGGGGCGAGCGAGCAGTACTTC. This translates into CATRGGASEQYF.

The chain employs TRBV5-4 and TRBJ2-7; the D gene is possibly TRBD2 (6 bases). The CDR3 spans 15 residues. The V gene lost 4 bases and the J gene lost 8 bases, with 22 bases spanning the gap. Germline CDR1 reads SGHNT; CDR2 reads YYREEE (reference sequence). DNA of the CDR3: TGTGCCAGCAGCCCCACTGGGCGGGAAGGTGTCAAGCAGTACTTC. Translation: CASSPTGREGVKQYF.

The gene calls are TRBV3-1 (or the pseudogene TRBV3-2) and TRBJ1-2; 9 bases fit TRBD1. Looked up from germline, CDR1 is LGHDT and CDR2 is YNNKEL (reference sequence). The CDR3 is 16 residues long. V shed 4 bases, J shed 4 bases, and the junction held 10 bases outside the gene matches. CDR3 DNA sequence: TGTGCCAGCAGCCTTCCCGGGACAGGGTTTGGCTATGGCTACACCTTC. Its protein product is CASSLPGTGFGYGYTF.

The chain links TRBV19 to TRBJ2-1; 12 nucleotides agree with TRBD2. J was trimmed by 2 bases and V by 4 bases; bases with no gene match: 3. CDR1 is LNHDA and CDR2 is SQIVND in the germline V gene (reference sequence). This CDR3 contains 16 residues. The DNA of the CDR3 is TGTGCCAGTAGTACGCGGACTAGCGGGACCTACAATGAGCAGTTCTTC. Residues: CASSTRTSGTYNEQFF.

V usage is TRBV5-1 and J usage is TRBJ2-1, with D perhaps TRBD2 (6 bases). The CDR3 is made up of 14 amino acids. Trimming took off 4 bases at V and 10 bases at J, with 18 bases between the two ends. The V gene's germline CDR1 is SGHRS and CDR2 YFSETQ. CDR3 in amino acids: CASSPRGTSGEQFF. The CDR3 DNA reads as TGCGCCAGCAGCCCCCGCGGGACTTCCGGGGAGCAGTTCTTC.

The chain joins TRBV27 to TRBJ2-7; D not resolved. CDR1 and CDR2 from the germline V gene are MNHEY and SMNVEV (reference sequence). There are 13 residues in the CDR3. V shed 5 bases and J shed 6 bases, with 14 bases lying between them. The CDR3 region is CASSPTPWGEQYF. CDR3 DNA: TGTGCCAGCAGTCCGACCCCTTGGGGCGAGCAGTACTTC.

This chain connects TRBV7-3 to TRBJ2-3; a weak D match, TRBD1 (5 bases). CDR3 length: 14 residues. The V end lost 1 base, the J end lost 5 bases, and 10 bases lay between the germline ends. Germline V lookup: CDR1 SGHTA, CDR2 FQGTGA. The CDR3 sequence: CASSLRGAVDTQYF. CDR3 DNA: TGTGCCAGCAGCTTAAGGGGCGCGGTAGATACGCAGTATTTT. The complete variable domain, with remaining parts taken from reference TRBV7-3 and TRBJ2-3, reads GAGVSQTPSNKVTEKGKYVELRCDPISGHTALYWYRQSLGQGPEFLIYFQGTGAADDSGLPNDRFFAVRPEGSVSTLKIQRTERGDSAVYLCASSLRGAVDTQYFGPGTRLTVL.

The chain recombines TRBV11-2 with TRBJ2-4, with a weak D call TRBD2 (5 bases). Trimming stripped 0 bases from V and 8 bases from J, with 14 bases between. Germline V gene data show CDR1 as SGHAT and CDR2 as FQNNGV. This CDR3 has 15 amino acids. CDR3 coding DNA: TGTGCCAGCAGCTTAGAGGGTTCCGCCGGGGACATTCAGTACTTC. It specifies CASSLEGSAGDIQYF. Drawing the rest from reference TRBV11-2 and TRBJ2-4, the complete variable domain is EAGVAQSPRYKIIEKRQSVAFWCNPISGHATLYWYQQILGQGPKLLIQFQNNGVVDDSQLPKDRFSAERLKGVDSTLKIQPAKLEDSAVYLCASSLEGSAGDIQYFGAGTRLSVL.

The gene calls are TRBV4-3 and TRBJ2-5; the D gene is possibly TRBD2 (6 bases). This CDR3 is 14 amino acids long. Trimming removed 3 bases from V and 5 bases from J, with 13 bases in between. Germline V lookup: CDR1 LGHNA, CDR2 YSLEER. The CDR3: CASSQDYRPETQYF. CDR3 sequence (DNA): TGCGCCAGCAGCCAGGACTATCGTCCGGAGACCCAGTACTTC.